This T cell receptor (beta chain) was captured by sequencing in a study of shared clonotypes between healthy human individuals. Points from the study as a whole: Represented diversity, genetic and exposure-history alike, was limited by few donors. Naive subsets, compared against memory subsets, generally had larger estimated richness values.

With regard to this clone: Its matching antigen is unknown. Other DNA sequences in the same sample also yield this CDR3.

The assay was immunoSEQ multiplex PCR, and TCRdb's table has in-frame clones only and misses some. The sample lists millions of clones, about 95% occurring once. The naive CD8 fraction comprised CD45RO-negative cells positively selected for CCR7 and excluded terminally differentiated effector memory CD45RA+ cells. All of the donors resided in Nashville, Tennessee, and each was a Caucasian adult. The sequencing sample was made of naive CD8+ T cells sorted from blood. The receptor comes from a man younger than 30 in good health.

The CDR3 nucleotides read TGTGCCAGCAGCCTGGGGGGAGAAGAGACCCAGTACTTC. It yields the protein CASSLGGEETQYF. This chain joins TRBV4-2 and TRBJ2-5; weak D call: TRBD2 (6 bases). Germline assignment: CDR1 LGHNA and CDR2 YNFKEQ. The CDR3 runs to 13 residues. The V end was cut by 4 bases, the J end by 3 bases, with 9 bases between.